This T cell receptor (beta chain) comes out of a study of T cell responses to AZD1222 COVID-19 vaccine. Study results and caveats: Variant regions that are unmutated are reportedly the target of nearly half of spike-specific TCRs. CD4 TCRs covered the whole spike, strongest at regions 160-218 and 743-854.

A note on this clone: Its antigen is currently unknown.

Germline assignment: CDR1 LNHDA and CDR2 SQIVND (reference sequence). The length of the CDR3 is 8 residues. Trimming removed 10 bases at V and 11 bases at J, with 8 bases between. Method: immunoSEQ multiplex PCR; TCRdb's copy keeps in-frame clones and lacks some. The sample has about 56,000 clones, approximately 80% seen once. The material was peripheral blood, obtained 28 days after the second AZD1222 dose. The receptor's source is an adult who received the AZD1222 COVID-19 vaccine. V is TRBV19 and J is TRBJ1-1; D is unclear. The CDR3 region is CATGWAFF. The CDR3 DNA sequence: TGTGCCACCGGGTGGGCTTTCTTT.